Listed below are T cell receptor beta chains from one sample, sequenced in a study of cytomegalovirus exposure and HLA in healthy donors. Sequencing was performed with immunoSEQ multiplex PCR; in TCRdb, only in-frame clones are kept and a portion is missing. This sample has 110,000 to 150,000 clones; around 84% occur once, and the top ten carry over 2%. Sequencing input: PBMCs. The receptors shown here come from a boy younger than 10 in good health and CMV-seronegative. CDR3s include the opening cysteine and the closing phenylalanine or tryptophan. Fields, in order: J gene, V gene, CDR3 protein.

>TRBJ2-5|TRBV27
CASSIRERGEQYF
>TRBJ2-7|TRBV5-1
CASSLQGGPYEQYF
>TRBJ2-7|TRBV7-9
CASSLWGQGPSRYEQYF
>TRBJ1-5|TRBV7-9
CASSTAWRNQPQHF
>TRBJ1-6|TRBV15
CATSRDTQGVFVSPLHF
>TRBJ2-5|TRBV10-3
CAIRTPGETQYF
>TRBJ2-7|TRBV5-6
CASSWNRVGEQYF
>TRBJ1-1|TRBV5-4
CASSLDLRGGREAFF
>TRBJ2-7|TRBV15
CATSRDPFEQYEQYF
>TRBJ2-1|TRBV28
CASSLDQGWGRRDEQFF